One and the same sample provided the 6 T cell receptor beta chains below, sequenced in a study of CD8 T cells in ankylosing spondylitis. TCRdb analysed the 5' RACE reads with MiXCR anew, one entry per CDR3 protein. The table lists around 230,000 distinct CDR3 sequences, around 9.1% of them singletons, with approximately 6.3% in the top ten. Sequencing was performed on blood, either unsorted or a sorted T cell fraction (not recorded which). These receptor sequences come from a male donor with ankylosing spondylitis or in good health (not recorded which).

This clonotype was counted at least ten times. This chain links TRBV7-9 with TRBJ1-1; D uncertain. The CDR3 is 12 amino acids. Trimming removed 3 bases from V and 6 bases from J, with 8 bases in between. Per germline, CDR1 SEHNR and CDR2 FQNEAQ (reference sequence). The CDR3 region has the DNA TGTGCCAGCAGCTTTTTACCCGCTGAAGCTTTCTTT. This codes for CASSFLPAEAFF.

This clonotype has a handful of counts. The chain employs TRBV7-3 and TRBJ2-7; 8 bases are a match to TRBD2. Germline CDR1 reads SGHTA; CDR2 reads FQGTGA. The junction had 5 bases not matched to a gene; V was cut back by 4 bases and J by 6 bases. This CDR3 region has 13 residues. CDR3 nucleotide sequence: TGTGCCAGCAGCTATGAGCGGGAGCGCGAGCAGTACTTC. As protein: CASSYEREREQYF.

The chain couples TRBV19 to TRBJ1-4; a possible D gene is TRBD1 (5 bases). V was cut by 3 bases and J by 2 bases, with 10 bases left in between. This CDR3 region has 15 residues. From germline, CDR1 is LNHDA and CDR2 SQIVND (reference sequence). The CDR3 bases are TGTGCCAGTAGTATCTCAGGGCGCACTAATGAAAAACTGTTTTTT. Residues: CASSISGRTNEKLFF.

This clonotype was detected a few times. The chain couples TRBV18 to TRBJ2-7, with D possibly TRBD2 on 6 matching bases. Germline CDR1 reads KGHSH; CDR2 reads LQKENI. There are 15 residues in the CDR3. Trimming cost V 4 bases and J 4 bases, with 17 bases left between them. As DNA, the CDR3 is TGTGCCAGCTCACGCGGGACGGCGGAGCGATACGAGCAGTACTTC. This codes for CASSRGTAERYEQYF.

This clonotype has a count of ten or more. V gene TRBV20-1 combines with J gene TRBJ1-5; unclear D gene. Between the trimmed V and J ends, which lost 1 base and 5 bases, there was a span of 15 bases. Germline CDR1 DFQATT, CDR2 SNEGSKA (reference sequence). There are 15 residues in the CDR3. The CDR3 region has the DNA TGCAGTGCTAGAGCCGGCCGCCGCCCCGATCAGCCCCAGCATTTT. Its protein is CSARAGRRPDQPQHF.

This clonotype was seen many times. The chain is built from TRBV5-1 and TRBJ2-3, with D perhaps matching TRBD2 (5 bases). V was cut by 0 bases and J by 3 bases, with 8 bases left in between. The CDR3 totals 14 residues. Germline V gives CDR1 SGHRS, CDR2 YFSETQ. Here the CDR3 reads CASSLETGTDTQYF. The CDR3 bases are TGCGCCAGCAGCTTGGAGACGGGAACAGATACGCAGTATTTT.